This T cell receptor beta chain was retrieved from a study of cytotoxic CD8 clonotypes in ibrutinib-treated CLL. Whole-study findings and limits: Sampling times (in sustained-remission versus progressing patients) were not the same.

The data were produced by immunoSEQ multiplex PCR, yet TCRdb's version contains in-frame clones alone and is incomplete. The sample contains about 85,000 clones, around 79% of which appear only once. In the case of this clone: Its antigen is unidentified.

Germline CDR1 is SGHNT and CDR2 is YYREEE (reference sequence). The V gene lost 0 bases and the J gene lost 3 bases, with 12 bases spanning the gap. This CDR3 has 15 residues. This receptor was identified in a human donor with chronic lymphocytic leukemia. The sequencing here drew on PBMCs, taken after 12 months of ibrutinib treatment. V usage is TRBV5-4 and J usage is TRBJ2-5; D is undetermined. CDR3 DNA: TGTGCCAGCAGCTTGGGGCCCGAGGTGGAAGAGACCCAGTACTTC. Translated: CASSLGPEVEETQYF.